Listed below are T cell receptor beta chains from one sample, sequenced in a study of T cells in Graves' hyperthyroidism and ophthalmopathy. In TCRdb, the multiplex PCR reads were re-called with MiXCR into one record per CDR3 protein. The top ten clones hold 2.5% to 4% of a sample with hundreds of thousands of distinct CDR3 sequences, more than 15% of them seen once. Sequencing was carried out using blood. All receptors come from a middle-aged woman with Graves' ophthalmopathy. CDR3s include the opening cysteine and the closing phenylalanine or tryptophan. Each record gives: clone size, V gene, J gene, D gene, CDR3 protein, CDR3 DNA. D genes are given only for firm matches. Clone size, where shown, is once, few, many, or a class for clones that have expanded.

>few|TRBV6-5|TRBJ2-7|-
CASSYSNGGTYEQYF
TGTGCCAGCAGTTACTCGAACGGGGGAACCTACGAGCAGTACTTC
>many|TRBV9|TRBJ1-1|-
CASSAFMNTEAFF
TGTGCCAGCAGCGCGTTTATGAACACTGAAGCTTTCTTT
>once|TRBV6-2/TRBV6-3|TRBJ1-1|TRBD1
CASSQPGGITEAFF
TGTGCCAGCAGTCAACCAGGGGGGATAACTGAAGCTTTCTTT
>many|TRBV7-9|TRBJ2-3|-
CASSLGGSTLSTDTQYF
TGTGCCAGCAGCTTAGGGGGGTCGACCCTCTCCACAGATACGCAGTATTTT
>-|TRBV6-2/TRBV6-3|TRBJ2-7|-
CASSYVQGYEQYF
TGTGCCAGCAGTTACGTCCAGGGCTACGAGCAGTACTTC
>-|TRBV30|TRBJ1-6|TRBD1
CAWRRAGGPLSDSPLHF
TGTGCCTGGAGAAGGGCAGGGGGGCCTCTTTCTGATTCACCCCTCCACTTT
>-|TRBV6-2/TRBV6-3|TRBJ1-2|-
CASSVASESGYTF
TGTGCCAGCAGTGTGGCCAGTGAGTCAGGCTACACCTTC
>few|TRBV6-1|TRBJ2-1|TRBD2
CASAYREGMNEQFF
TGTGCCAGCGCTTATCGGGAGGGGATGAATGAGCAGTTCTTC
>many|TRBV6-6|TRBJ2-1|-
CASSYRETGWYIVNEQFF
TGTGCCAGCAGTTACAGGGAGACAGGTTGGTACATCGTCAATGAGCAGTTCTTC
>-|TRBV19|TRBJ1-1|-
CASLGSQNTEAFF
TGTGCCAGTCTAGGCAGCCAGAACACTGAAGCTTTCTTT
>-|TRBV5-1|TRBJ2-3|TRBD2
CASTGLAGGRSGDTQYF
TGCGCCAGCACCGGACTAGCGGGAGGGAGGAGTGGAGATACGCAGTATTTT